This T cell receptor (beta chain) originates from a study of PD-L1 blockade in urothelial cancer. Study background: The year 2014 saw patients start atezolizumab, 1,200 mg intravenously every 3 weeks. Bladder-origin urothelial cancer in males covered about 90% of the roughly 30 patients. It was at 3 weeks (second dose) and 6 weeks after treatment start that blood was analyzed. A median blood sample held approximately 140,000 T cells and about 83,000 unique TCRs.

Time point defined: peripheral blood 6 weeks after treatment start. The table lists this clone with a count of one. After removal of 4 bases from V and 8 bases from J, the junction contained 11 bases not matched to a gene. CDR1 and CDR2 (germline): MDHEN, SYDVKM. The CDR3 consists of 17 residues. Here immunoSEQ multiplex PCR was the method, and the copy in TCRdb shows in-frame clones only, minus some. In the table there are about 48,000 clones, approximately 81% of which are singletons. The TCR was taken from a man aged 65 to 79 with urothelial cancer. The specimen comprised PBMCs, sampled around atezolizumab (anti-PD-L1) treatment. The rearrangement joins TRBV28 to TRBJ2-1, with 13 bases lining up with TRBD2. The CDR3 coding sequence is TGTGCCAGCAGTTCGTCCCGGACTAGCGGGAGTCAAGATGAGCAGTTCTTC. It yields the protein CASSSSRTSGSQDEQFF. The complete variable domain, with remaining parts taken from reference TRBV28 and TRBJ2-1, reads DVKVTQSSRYLVKRTGEKVFLECVQDMDHENMFWYRQDPGLGLRLIYFSYDVKMKEKGDIPEGYSVSREKKERFSLILESASTNQTSMYLCASSSSRTSGSQDEQFFGPGTRLTVL.